These 16 T cell receptor beta chains share one sample of origin, sequenced in a study of control samples from healthy donors and cancer patients. TCRdb's copy holds only in-frame clones and misses some; the assay was immunoSEQ multiplex PCR. The sample includes 98,000 or so clones, around 80% seen only once; the top ten take over 9.5%. Sequenced material: blood. These TCRs come from a woman in her 30s in good health.

This clone was detected only once. The chain recombines TRBV19 with TRBJ1-1; 8 bases align to TRBD1. The ends lost 7 bases at V and 6 bases at J; junction bases unmatched: 13. This CDR3 contains 15 residues. CDR1 LNHDA and CDR2 SQIVND come from the germline V gene (reference sequence). CDR3 protein: CASTTTGALLAEAFF. The CDR3 DNA reads as TGTGCCAGTACCACGACAGGGGCGCTACTAGCTGAAGCTTTCTTT. The whole variable domain, remainder taken from reference TRBV19 and TRBJ1-1, is DGGITQSPKYLFRKEGQNVTLSCEQNLNHDAMYWYRQDPGQGLRLIYYSQIVNDFQKGDIAEGYSVSREKKESFPLTVTSAQKNPTAFYLCASTTTGALLAEAFFGQGTRLTVV.

The gene calls are TRBV11-1 and TRBJ1-1; 7 bases map to TRBD1. The germline CDR1 and CDR2 sequences are SGHAT and FQDESV (reference sequence). Germline trimming cut 1 base from V and 3 bases from J; bases unmatched to any gene: 2. This CDR3 region has 14 residues. CDR3 sequence (DNA): TGTGCCAGCAGCTTAGACGACAGGGACACTGAAGCTTTCTTT. This gives the protein CASSLDDRDTEAFF.

The chain employs TRBV9 and TRBJ1-2; 7 bases are a match to TRBD1. The CDR3 extends over 14 amino acids. V shed 4 bases and J 4 bases; nucleotides not matched to a gene: 7. Germline assignment: CDR1 SGDLS and CDR2 YYNGEE. CDR3 sequence (DNA): TGTGCCAGCAGCCCCGGACAGGTGGCCTATGGCTACACCTTC. Its translation: CASSPGQVAYGYTF.

This chain joins TRBV6-5 and TRBJ2-7; 11 bases line up with TRBD1. The ends lost 5 bases at V and 4 bases at J; junction bases unmatched: 7. The V gene's germline CDR1 is MNHEY and CDR2 SVGAGI. The CDR3 loop spans 15 amino acids. CDR3 nucleotides: TGTGCCAGCAGTCAATTCGGGACAGGGGGGTACGAGCAGTACTTC. The encoded protein is CASSQFGTGGYEQYF.

In nucleotides, the CDR3 is TGTGCCAGCAGCCAAGGTGTGGCGGGGAGTAGTTTCTATGAGCAGTTCTTC. Protein: CASSQGVAGSSFYEQFF. This chain joins TRBV14 and TRBJ2-1; D may be TRBD2 (6 bases). The V end was cut by 1 base, the J end by 8 bases, with 21 bases between. CDR1 SGHDN and CDR2 FVKESK come from the germline V gene. This CDR3 has 17 residues.

The V and J genes are TRBV2 and TRBJ2-3, with a possible D match to TRBD2 (6 bases). The CDR3 contains 12 residues. The V and J ends lost 8 bases and 3 bases respectively, with 9 bases between them. Germline assignment: CDR1 SNHLY and CDR2 FYNNEI. The CDR3 reads CASGRTTDTQYF. CDR3 bases: TGTGCCAGCGGGAGGACTACAGATACGCAGTATTTT. Drawing the rest from reference TRBV2 and TRBJ2-3, the complete variable domain is EPEVTQTPSHQVTQMGQEVILRCVPISNHLYFYWYRQILGQKVEFLVSFYNNEISEKSEIFDDQFSVERPDGSNFTLKIRSTKLEDSAMYFCASGRTTDTQYFGPGTRLTVL.

This clone has only one observation. The genes are TRBV7-2 and TRBJ1-6, with TRBD1 as a possible D gene (5 bases). The length of the CDR3 is 17 residues. Germline CDR1 and CDR2: SGHTA and FQGNSA. V gave up 1 base and J gave up 8 bases, with 18 bases separating them. CDR3: CASSLVGGRGFDSPLHF. DNA for the CDR3: TGTGCCAGCAGCTTAGTAGGCGGTAGGGGTTTTGATTCACCCCTCCACTTT.

The V and J genes are TRBV5-8 and TRBJ2-5, with a possible D match to TRBD2 (6 bases). The ends were cut back, 1 base at V and 3 bases at J, with 13 bases in the middle. Germline V gene sequence: CDR1 SGHTS, CDR2 YDEGEE. There are 15 residues in the CDR3. CDR3 residues: CASSLPGLQKETQYF. The CDR3 nucleotides are TGTGCCAGCAGCTTGCCCGGACTACAAAAAGAGACCCAGTACTTC. The whole variable domain, filled in from reference TRBV5-8 and TRBJ2-5, reads EAGVTQSPTHLIKTRGQQATLRCSPISGHTSVYWYQQALGLGLQFLLWYDEGEERNRGNFPPRFSGRQFPNYSSELNVNALELEDSALYLCASSLPGLQKETQYFGPGTRLLVL.

This chain connects TRBV5-1 to TRBJ1-4, with D perhaps matching TRBD1 (5 bases). The CDR3 has 15 amino acids. From germline, CDR1 is SGHRS and CDR2 YFSETQ. With 0 bases removed from V and 7 bases from J, the gap between germline ends came to 13 bases. The CDR3 sequence is CASSLEGSGGEKLFF. The CDR3, as DNA: TGCGCCAGCAGCTTGGAGGGGTCTGGTGGTGAAAAACTGTTTTTT.

CDR3 nucleotides: TGTGCCAGCAGTGTTGAGACAGGGAGATATGAAAAACTGTTTTTT. This translates into CASSVETGRYEKLFF. The rearrangement uses TRBV25-1 and TRBJ1-4; 7 nucleotides agree with TRBD1. Germline CDR1 and CDR2: MGHDK and SYGVNS. Trimming cost V 4 bases and J 6 bases; bases outside gene matches: 8. CDR3 length: 15 amino acids.

The rearrangement joins TRBV9 to TRBJ1-1, with D uncertain. V lost 0 bases and J 6 bases, leaving 12 bases between the germline ends. Germline loops: CDR1 SGDLS, CDR2 YYNGEE. The CDR3 has 14 amino acids. The DNA of the CDR3 is TGTGCCAGCAGCGTAGGTCCGCAAGTCGCTGAAGCTTTCTTT. Protein product: CASSVGPQVAEAFF.

The chain links TRBV24-1 to TRBJ1-2; TRBD1 agrees at 10 bases. The CDR3 spans 15 residues. V trimming: 4 bases; J trimming: 4 bases; junction bases outside the gene matches: 5. CDR1 and CDR2 (germline): KGHDR, SFDVKD. The CDR3 DNA follows: TGTGCCACCAGTGAGGGGGACAGGGGAATCTATGGCTACACCTTC. It codes for CATSEGDRGIYGYTF.

The chain links TRBV29-1 to TRBJ1-1; no firm D call. The CDR3 contains 12 residues. Germline V gives CDR1 SQVTM, CDR2 ANQGSEA. The ends were cut back, 7 bases at V and 6 bases at J, with 15 bases in the middle. This chain's CDR3 is CSALPSWAEAFF. CDR3 nucleotides: TGCAGCGCGCTCCCGAGCTGGGCTGAAGCTTTCTTT.

J is TRBJ1-2 and V is TRBV5-5; TRBD1 matches at 10 bases. The ends lost 3 bases at V and 3 bases at J; junction bases unmatched: 11. CDR3 length: 17 amino acids. Germline assignment: CDR1 SGHKS and CDR2 YYEKEE (reference sequence). The CDR3 DNA reads as TGTGCCAGCAGCTCCCCCCTGACAGGGGGCGCACACTATGGCTACACCTTC. Protein sequence: CASSSPLTGGAHYGYTF.

This clone was found a few times. The CDR3 protein is CASSYSIVDSGANVLTF. For the CDR3, the DNA is TGTGCCAGCAGTTACTCGATAGTAGACTCTGGGGCCAACGTCCTGACTTTC. The genes are TRBV6-2 or TRBV6-3 and TRBJ2-6; D call uncertain. The CDR3 is 17 amino acids. CDR1 is MNHEY and CDR2 is SVGEGT in the germline V gene. V shed 0 bases and J shed 0 bases, with 9 bases lying between them.

This clone occurred once. V is TRBV6-6 and J is TRBJ2-3; D is undetermined. The CDR3 runs 14 residues. The ends were cut back, 2 bases at V and 6 bases at J, with 12 bases in the middle. Per the germline V gene, CDR1 is MNHNY and CDR2 is SVGAGI (reference sequence). The CDR3 region is CASSYRPQRDTQYF. The CDR3 DNA sequence: TGTGCCAGCAGTTACCGCCCACAGAGGGATACGCAGTATTTT.